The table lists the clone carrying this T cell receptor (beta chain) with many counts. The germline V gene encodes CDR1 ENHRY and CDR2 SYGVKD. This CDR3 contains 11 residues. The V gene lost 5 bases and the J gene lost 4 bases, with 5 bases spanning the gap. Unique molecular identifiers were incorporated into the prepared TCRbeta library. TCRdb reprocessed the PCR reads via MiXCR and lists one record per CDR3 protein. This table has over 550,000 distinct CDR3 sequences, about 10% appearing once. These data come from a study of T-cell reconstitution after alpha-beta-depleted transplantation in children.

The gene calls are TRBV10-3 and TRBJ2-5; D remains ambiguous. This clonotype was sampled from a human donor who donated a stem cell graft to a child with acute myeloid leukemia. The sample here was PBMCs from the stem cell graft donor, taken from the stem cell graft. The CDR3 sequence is CAISLGETQYF. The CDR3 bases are TGTGCCATCAGTCTTGGAGAGACCCAGTACTTC.